This T cell receptor (beta chain) comes out of a study of cytomegalovirus exposure and HLA in healthy donors. Whole-study findings and limits: Data from an earlier analysis indicated that most TCR beta V segments were productive either about 87% or about 30% of the time.

The CDR3 has 16 residues. Trimming took 4 bases from V and 1 from J, leaving 15 bases between them. Germline lookup yields CDR1 SGHDN and CDR2 FVKESK. This clone has a single count. Its specificity is not known. Vbeta (60) and Jbeta (13) primers were used in the PCR. Profiling relied on immunoSEQ multiplex PCR, and the TCRdb table lists in-frame clones only, not all of them. The table includes 100,000 to 150,000 clones, roughly four fifths detected once. The receptor's source is a boy aged 5-17 years in good health and CMV-seronegative. The sequencing sample was made of PBMCs. The gene calls are TRBV14 and TRBJ2-3, with a possible D match to TRBD1 (7 bases). This CDR3 is CASSPLTRGGTDTQYF. The CDR3 region has the DNA TGTGCCAGCAGCCCCCTAACCAGGGGGGGCACAGATACGCAGTATTTT.